This passage covers 27 T cell receptor beta chains from one sample sequenced in a study of response to subunit inactivated influenza vaccine. TCRdb re-analysed the RT-PCR reads in MiXCR, keeping a single row per CDR3 protein. This sample yields hundreds of thousands of distinct CDR3 sequences, of which 15% to 18% are seen a single time; approximately 10% belongs to the top ten. The sample here was PBMCs from blood, taken roughly 12 days after vaccination. The source is a man aged 50-59 years who received an inactivated influenza vaccine.

This clonotype was counted only a few times. The chain carries TRBV20-1 and TRBJ2-7; a weak D match, TRBD2 (6 bases). Germline-derived CDR1 and CDR2 are DFQATT and SNEGSKA (reference sequence). This CDR3 is built from 13 residues. With 5 bases removed from V and 3 bases from J, the gap between germline ends came to 14 bases. The CDR3 DNA sequence: TGCAGTGCTTCCGGGCGGGACGTCTACGAGCAGTACTTC. Translation gives CSASGRDVYEQYF.

The chain carries TRBV5-6 and TRBJ2-3; tentatively, D is TRBD2 (6 bases). The CDR3 sequence is 13 residues long. Germline V CDR1 and CDR2: SGHDT, YYEEEE. V lost 4 bases to trimming and J lost 3 bases, with 9 bases between them. The CDR3 sequence is CASSMGGTDTQYF. The DNA for the CDR3 is TGTGCCAGCAGCATGGGGGGAACAGATACGCAGTATTTT. Supplemented by reference TRBV5-6 and TRBJ2-3, the full variable domain reads DAGVTQSPTHLIKTRGQQVTLRCSPKSGHDTVSWYQQALGQGPQFIFQYYEEEERQRGNFPDRFSGHQFPNYSSELNVNALLLGDSALYLCASSMGGTDTQYFGPGTRLTVL.

This clonotype has at least ten counts. The rearrangement links TRBV20-1 to TRBJ2-3, with TRBD2 as a possible D gene (5 bases). Germline V lookup: CDR1 DFQATT, CDR2 SNEGSKA (reference sequence). CDR3 length: 19 residues. Trimming cost V 0 bases and J 0 bases, with 22 bases left between them. The CDR3 region is CSAREVSATWAGSTDTQYF. In DNA, the CDR3 is TGCAGTGCTAGAGAGGTTAGCGCGACTTGGGCCGGTAGCACAGATACGCAGTATTTT.

J is TRBJ2-3 and V is TRBV5-1; D is ambiguous. The CDR3 contains 15 residues. CDR1 is SGHRS and CDR2 is YFSETQ in the germline V gene. The V end was cut by 1 base, the J end by 2 bases, with 11 bases between. Written as DNA, the CDR3 is TGCGCCAGCAGCTTGATAAGCGCAAACACAGATACGCAGTATTTT. Its protein is CASSLISANTDTQYF.

This clonotype was found many times. This chain connects TRBV9 to TRBJ2-3; possibly TRBD1 or TRBD2 for D (6 bases each). Trimming left V 0 bases short and J 0 bases short, with 11 bases between. From germline, CDR1 is SGDLS and CDR2 YYNGEE. The CDR3 covers 16 residues. Written as DNA, the CDR3 is TGTGCCAGCAGCGTAGTCGGGGGCGCTAGCACAGATACGCAGTATTTT. This encodes CASSVVGGASTDTQYF.

This clonotype was detected a few times. The chain combines TRBV21-1 with TRBJ2-7; the table's D call, TRBD1, has no DNA check behind it. TRBV21-1 is a pseudogene locus. This CDR3 spans 12 amino acids. CDR3 nucleotide sequence: TGTGCCAGCAGCAAGAGGTGGCGGGAGCAGTACTTC. Its protein is CASSKRWREQYF.

CDR3 in DNA: TGCAGTGCTAGACACATGGAGACCCAGTACTTC. The encoded protein is CSARHMETQYF. This chain links TRBV20-1 with TRBJ2-5; D uncertain. The V gene's germline CDR1 is DFQATT and CDR2 SNEGSKA (reference sequence). This CDR3 is built from 11 residues. The V gene lost 2 bases and the J gene lost 5 bases, with 6 bases spanning the gap.

The CDR3 sequence is CASSRPPGRNEQFF. CDR3 DNA: TGTGCCAGCAGTAGACCTCCGGGCCGCAATGAGCAGTTCTTC. The chain has TRBV7-9 and TRBJ2-1; D remains unclear. The CDR3 has 14 residues. V was shortened by 6 bases and J by 6 bases, with 15 bases between the two germline ends. The germline CDR1 and CDR2 sequences are SEHNR and FQNEAQ (reference sequence).

The gene calls are TRBV5-1 and TRBJ1-3, with TRBD1 matching over 9 bases. Trimming took 3 bases from V and 4 from J; bases not matched to a gene: 8. Germline V gene data show CDR1 as SGHRS and CDR2 as YFSETQ. This CDR3 is built from 16 residues. The CDR3 spells CASSSQGASSGNTIYF. CDR3 DNA: TGCGCCAGCAGCTCACAGGGGGCGTCGTCAGGAAACACCATATATTTT. Drawing the rest from reference TRBV5-1 and TRBJ1-3, the complete variable domain is KAGVTQTPRYLIKTRGQQVTLSCSPISGHRSVSWYQQTPGQGLQFLFEYFSETQRNKGNFPGRFSGRQFSNSRSEMNVSTLELGDSALYLCASSSQGASSGNTIYFGEGSWLTVV.

V and J are TRBV12-3 or TRBV12-4 and TRBJ1-5, with D tentatively TRBD1 (5 bases). V lost 2 bases and J lost 7, with 15 bases in between. The CDR3 runs to 15 residues. CDR3 DNA sequence: TGTGCCAGCAGTTTATCAGTTAGGGGTCGGCAGCCCCAGCATTTT. Amino acids: CASSLSVRGRQPQHF.

This clonotype was observed a handful of times. This rearrangement joins TRBV6-5 to TRBJ2-1; perhaps D is TRBD1 or TRBD2 (6 bases each). V was shortened by 2 bases and J by 9 bases, with 11 bases between the two germline ends. CDR3 length equals 13 residues. Germline V gives CDR1 MNHEY, CDR2 SVGAGI. The CDR3 coding sequence is TGTGCCAGCAGTTACCGTGGGGGGCTTGAGCAGTTCTTC. This gives the protein CASSYRGGLEQFF.

The V gene is TRBV29-1, the J gene TRBJ2-2, with D uncertain. With 5 bases removed from V and 3 bases from J, the gap between germline ends came to 7 bases. This CDR3 is 12 amino acids long. Per germline, CDR1 SQVTM and CDR2 ANQGSEA. CDR3 region: CSVPDYTGELFF. The CDR3 region has the DNA TGCAGCGTTCCCGACTACACCGGGGAGCTGTTTTTT.

The CDR3 DNA reads as TGTGCCAGCAGTTTCAGGACAGGGTCCTCCTACGAGCAGTACTTC. The encoded protein is CASSFRTGSSYEQYF. The chain combines TRBV12-3 or TRBV12-4 with TRBJ2-7, with TRBD1 matching 8 bases. The CDR3 has 15 residues. The junction had 4 bases not matched to a gene; V was cut back by 3 bases and J by 0 bases.

The chain has TRBV11-1 and TRBJ2-1; D not certain. V was cut by 4 bases and J by 8 bases, with 18 bases left in between. The CDR3 is made up of 15 amino acids. Germline V gene data show CDR1 as SGHAT and CDR2 as FQDESV (reference sequence). This chain's CDR3 is CASSSKFHSSYEQFF. The CDR3 DNA follows: TGTGCCAGCAGCTCCAAGTTCCACTCGAGTTATGAGCAGTTCTTC.

At least ten counts were recorded for this clonotype. The chain couples TRBV6-2 or TRBV6-3 to TRBJ2-1; D uncertain. Per germline, CDR1 MNHEY and CDR2 SVGEGT. The CDR3 is 15 residues long. V shed 5 bases and J shed 6 bases, with 17 bases lying between them. The CDR3 DNA reads TGTGCCAGCAGTGGCTACCGGTCGCCGGGCAATGAGCAGTTCTTC. This gives the protein CASSGYRSPGNEQFF.

The J gene is TRBJ2-3, the V gene TRBV12-5; 11 bases are a match to TRBD2. Unmatched junction bases numbered 5, after V lost 0 bases and J lost 3 bases. The length of the CDR3 is 17 residues. From germline, CDR1 is LGHNT and CDR2 FRNRAP. As DNA, the CDR3 is TGTGCTAGTGGTTTGGTACGAAGACTAGCGGGGACAGATACGCAGTATTTT. As protein: CASGLVRRLAGTDTQYF.

This clonotype occurred a few times. This chain uses TRBV15 with TRBJ1-5; no firm D call. Germline V CDR1 and CDR2: LNHNV, YYDKDF (reference sequence). The V end lost 0 bases, the J end lost 4 bases, and 10 bases lay between the germline ends. The CDR3 runs 15 residues. The CDR3 nucleotides are TGTGCCACCAGCAGAGATCGCTTCGGGAATCAGCCCCAGCATTTT. It encodes CATSRDRFGNQPQHF.

This clonotype was observed a few times. The chain is built from TRBV7-3 and TRBJ1-1; D unresolved. Germline CDR1 and CDR2: SGHTA and FQGTGA. The length of the CDR3 is 13 residues. V gave up 5 bases and J gave up 3 bases, with 10 bases separating them. The CDR3 loop is CASSLKADTEAFF. The CDR3 bases are TGTGCCAGCAGCCTAAAGGCGGACACTGAAGCTTTCTTT.

This clonotype was seen a few times. The V and J genes are TRBV7-2 and TRBJ2-7; 12 bases align to TRBD2. CDR1 is SGHTA and CDR2 is FQGNSA in the germline V gene. After removal of 5 bases from V and 5 bases from J, the junction contained 10 bases not matched to a gene. The CDR3 totals 16 residues. The CDR3 spells CASSASRLAGVHEQYF. The DNA of the CDR3 is TGTGCCAGCAGCGCCTCCCGACTAGCGGGAGTCCACGAGCAGTACTTC.

This chain connects TRBV12-3 or TRBV12-4 to TRBJ2-7; 10 positions agree with TRBD2. The CDR3 is made up of 22 amino acids. V lost 2 bases, J lost 0 bases, and 22 bases stayed unmatched. CDR3 in DNA: TGTGCCAGCAGTTTACGGCCGTTGCTAGCGGGAGTATCCCAAATAACCTCCTACGAGCAGTACTTC. It yields the protein CASSLRPLLAGVSQITSYEQYF.

This clonotype was recorded a few times. V is TRBV18 and J is TRBJ2-1; a possible D gene is TRBD2 (6 bases). The CDR3 runs 16 residues. Trimming left V 2 bases short and J 5 bases short, with 16 bases between. In germline, CDR1 is KGHSH, CDR2 LQKENI. The DNA for the CDR3 is TGTGCCAGCTCACCATCAAGGGGAGGCCTAAACAATGAGCAGTTCTTC. This translates into CASSPSRGGLNNEQFF.

In its sample, this clonotype was seen a few times. The rearrangement links TRBV5-6 to TRBJ1-2; D possibly corresponds to TRBD1 (6 bases). The germline V gene has CDR1 SGHDT and CDR2 YYEEEE. V was clipped by 4 bases and J by 7 bases, with 11 bases between them. This CDR3 is 12 amino acids long. CDR3: CASSRGRGGYTF. The CDR3 DNA follows: TGTGCCAGCAGCCGGGGGCGGGGTGGCTACACCTTC. The whole variable domain, remainder taken from reference TRBV5-6 and TRBJ1-2, is DAGVTQSPTHLIKTRGQQVTLRCSPKSGHDTVSWYQQALGQGPQFIFQYYEEEERQRGNFPDRFSGHQFPNYSSELNVNALLLGDSALYLCASSRGRGGYTFGSGTRLTVV.

Only a few counts were recorded for this clonotype. This chain links TRBV18 with TRBJ1-5; D is ambiguous. CDR3 length: 13 residues. V lost 0 bases and J lost 11, with 11 bases in between. CDR1 and CDR2 from the germline V gene are KGHSH and LQKENI. In nucleotides, the CDR3 is TGTGCCAGCTCACCACCAGGGCTAGACACCCAGCATTTT. It codes for CASSPPGLDTQHF.

The V gene is TRBV11-2, the J gene TRBJ2-3; D remains ambiguous. Between the trimmed V and J ends, which lost 2 bases and 1 base, there was a span of 4 bases. This CDR3 is 13 amino acids long. CDR1 and CDR2 from the germline V gene are SGHAT and FQNNGV. The CDR3 loop is CASSLSRTDTQYF. The CDR3 nucleotides read TGTGCCAGCAGCTTAAGTCGCACAGATACGCAGTATTTT.

The chain is built from TRBV12-3 or TRBV12-4 and TRBJ2-5; a possible D gene is TRBD1 (5 bases). The CDR3 covers 13 residues. The V gene lost 3 bases and the J gene lost 5 bases, with 10 bases spanning the gap. The CDR3 region has the DNA TGTGCCAGCAGTTTTTTGGGGCGGGAGACCCAGTACTTC. This gives the protein CASSFLGRETQYF.

The chain employs TRBV19 and TRBJ2-2; D is possibly TRBD2 (5 bases). The V end was cut by 0 bases, the J end by 13 bases, with 15 bases between. Germline values: CDR1 LNHDA, CDR2 SQIVND (reference sequence). The CDR3 spans 14 residues. The CDR3, as DNA: TGTGCCAGTAGTATAGATCGTAGCACCGGAGGGCTGTTTTTT. Encoded protein: CASSIDRSTGGLFF.

V usage is TRBV5-1 and J usage is TRBJ1-5; D is undetermined. The germline gives CDR1 SGHRS, CDR2 YFSETQ. The CDR3 covers 13 residues. V was shortened by 0 bases and J by 8 bases, with 9 bases between the two germline ends. This CDR3 is CASSLDPSKPQHF. The CDR3 bases are TGCGCCAGCAGCTTGGACCCTTCGAAGCCCCAGCATTTT.